At least ten counts were recorded for the clone carrying this T cell receptor (beta chain). Germline CDR1 SGHVS, CDR2 FQNEAQ. The CDR3 is 14 residues long. V dropped 5 bases and J dropped 1; count of bases not matched to a gene: 4. The data stem from a study of spatial heterogeneity in lung cancer. TCRdb re-derived calls from the 5' RACE reads in MiXCR, one entry per CDR3 protein. The data contain roughly 49,000 distinct CDR3 sequences, roughly 6.5% of them singletons. Regarding time point: sample taken at primary tumor resection. Unsorted whole RNA samples from tumor, nontumor lung or frozen PBMC were sequenced.

The starting material was PBMCs, obtained at surgery. This clonotype originated in a female donor with early-stage non-small cell lung cancer. The chain employs TRBV7-8 and TRBJ1-1; 7 bases map to TRBD1. This chain's CDR3 is CASSLQGGNTEAFF. The CDR3 DNA reads TGTGCCAGCAGCCTTCAGGGGGGGAACACTGAAGCTTTCTTT.